A selection of T cell receptor beta chains follows, all from one sample in a study of cytomegalovirus exposure and HLA in healthy donors. Clones were read by immunoSEQ multiplex PCR, and TCRdb kept only the in-frame ones, dropping some. The table has about 200,000 clones, 84% seen once. The material sequenced was PBMCs. The source is a woman aged 25 to 39 in good health and CMV-seropositive. Each CDR3 is given with its conserved first and last residue. D genes are given only for firm matches. Where a row states a size, it is once, few, many or the class of an expanded clone; other rows omit it.

TRBJ1-5 | TRBV4-1 | - | - | CASSQVRGEGQPQHF | TGCGCCAGCAGCCAAGTTCGCGGCGAAGGCCAGCCCCAGCATTTT
TRBJ1-2 | TRBV6-6 | - | few | CASSYGGLSGYTF | TGTGCCAGCAGTTACGGGGGCTTGTCCGGCTACACCTTC
TRBJ1-2 | TRBV30 | - | few | CAWLNYGYTF | TGTGCCTGGTTAAACTATGGCTACACCTTC
TRBJ1-2 | TRBV28 | - | few | CASSLRTYYGYTF | TGTGCCAGCAGTTTGCGGACATACTATGGCTACACCTTC
TRBJ1-1 | TRBV6-6 | TRBD1 | - | CASSSGTVTEAFF | TGTGCCAGCAGTTCCGGGACAGTGACTGAAGCTTTCTTT
TRBJ2-5 | TRBV6-1 | TRBD2 | - | CASKVTSGRVETQYF | TGTGCCAGCAAAGTGACTAGCGGGAGGGTGGAGACCCAGTACTTC
TRBJ2-3 | TRBV28 | - | - | CASSFRGTTDTQYF | TGTGCCAGCAGTTTCCGCGGAACCACAGATACGCAGTATTTT
TRBJ2-3 | TRBV30 | TRBD2 | - | CAWSVQIRLAPSTDTQYF | TGTGCCTGGAGTGTCCAAATACGACTAGCGCCTAGCACAGATACGCAGTATTTT
TRBJ2-7 | TRBV28 | TRBD2 | - | CASSPRLAGLSYEQYF | TGTGCCAGCAGCCCCAGACTAGCGGGTCTCTCCTACGAGCAGTACTTC
TRBJ1-1 | TRBV10-3 | - | few | CAISESPGEGTEAFF | TGTGCCATCAGTGAGTCTCCAGGGGAGGGCACTGAAGCTTTCTTT
TRBJ1-1 | TRBV10-2 | - | - | CASSRPDRNTEAFF | TGCGCCAGCAGTAGACCCGACAGAAACACTGAAGCTTTCTTT
TRBJ2-3 | TRBV2 | - | - | CASSRSQDTQYF | TGTGCCAGCAGTCGATCCCAGGATACGCAGTATTTT
TRBJ2-3 | TRBV19 | - | - | CASSPRTRTTDTQYF | TGTGCCAGTAGTCCACGGACACGGACCACAGATACGCAGTATTTT
TRBJ1-1 | TRBV27 | - | - | CASSLGPGTEAFF | TGTGCCAGCAGTCTAGGTCCGGGGACTGAAGCTTTCTTT
TRBJ1-1 | TRBV27 | TRBD1 | - | CASSFRGATEAFF | TGTGCCAGCAGTTTCAGGGGGGCCACTGAAGCTTTCTTT
TRBJ1-1 | TRBV20-1 | - | once | CSARGGAEAFF | TGCAGTGCTAGAGGGGGGGCTGAAGCTTTCTTT
TRBJ1-1 | TRBV27 | - | - | CASKTVNMNTEAFF | TGTGCCAGCAAAACAGTAAATATGAACACTGAAGCTTTCTTT
TRBJ2-1 | TRBV19 | TRBD2 | - | CASSPGGRDYNEQFF | TGTGCCAGTAGTCCCGGCGGGAGAGACTACAATGAGCAGTTCTTC
TRBJ2-1 | TRBV28 | TRBD1 | - | CASSLRTTGDWRNEQFF | TGTGCCAGCAGTTTACGCACGACAGGGGACTGGCGCAATGAGCAGTTCTTC
TRBJ2-7 | TRBV7-8 | - | many | CASSTNTGYEQYF | TGTGCCAGCAGCACGAATACAGGGTACGAGCAGTACTTC
TRBJ1-3 | TRBV5-4 | - | - | CASSLDPGNSGNTIYF | TGTGCCAGCAGCTTGGACCCGGGGAACTCTGGAAACACCATATATTTT
TRBJ2-1 | TRBV6-5 | TRBD2 | - | CASSSGLARNEQFF | TGTGCCAGCAGTTCAGGACTAGCGAGGAATGAGCAGTTCTTC
TRBJ1-4 | TRBV6-6 | - | - | CASSYLGRGEKLFF | TGTGCCAGCAGTTACCTAGGGAGAGGTGAAAAACTGTTTTTT
TRBJ2-1 | TRBV29-1 | - | - | CSVAGSPFRIGNEQFF | TGCAGCGTTGCAGGCAGTCCTTTTAGGATCGGCAATGAGCAGTTCTTC
TRBJ1-2 | TRBV5-1 | - | once | CASSLVETNYGYTF | TGCGCCAGCAGCTTGGTCGAGACTAACTATGGCTACACCTTC
TRBJ2-7 | TRBV6-5 | - | - | CASRKTGNYEQYF | TGTGCCAGCAGAAAAACAGGGAACTACGAGCAGTACTTC
TRBJ2-1 | TRBV30 | TRBD2 | - | CAWSVPGGIYNEQFF | TGTGCCTGGAGTGTCCCGGGAGGTATCTACAATGAGCAGTTCTTC
TRBJ2-1 | TRBV6-1 | TRBD2 | - | CASSDSGRSYNEQFF | TGTGCCAGCAGTGACAGCGGGAGATCCTACAATGAGCAGTTCTTC
TRBJ1-5 | TRBV5-6 | - | few | CASSLYNRANQPQHF | TGTGCCAGCAGCTTGTATAACAGGGCAAATCAGCCCCAGCATTTT
TRBJ2-6 | TRBV28 | - | - | CASSLPGSGANVLTF | TGTGCCAGCAGTTTACCCGGCTCTGGGGCCAACGTCCTGACTTTC
TRBJ1-2 | TRBV29-1 | - | once | CSVETGVYGYTF | TGCAGCGTTGAAACGGGAGTCTATGGCTACACCTTC
TRBJ2-1 | TRBV30 | TRBD2 | - | CAWTSGSGNNEQFF | TGTGCCTGGACTAGCGGGAGCGGGAACAATGAGCAGTTCTTC
TRBJ2-1 | TRBV9 | - | - | CASSVRASGGIQQFF | TGTGCCAGCAGCGTAAGGGCCAGTGGGGGGATTCAGCAGTTCTTC
TRBJ2-5 | TRBV27 | TRBD1 | - | CASRGDSQETQYF | TGTGCCAGCAGGGGGGACAGCCAAGAGACCCAGTACTTC
TRBJ1-4 | TRBV5-4 | TRBD1 | - | CASSLGGQGPTNEKLFF | TGTGCCAGCAGCTTGGGGGGACAGGGACCAACTAATGAAAAACTGTTTTTT
TRBJ2-2 | TRBV4-1 | - | - | CASSQDVTPSNTGELFF | TGCGCCAGCAGCCAAGATGTAACACCATCGAACACCGGGGAGCTGTTTTTT
TRBJ1-2 | TRBV4-1 | TRBD1 | - | CASSQGAGGRYTF | TGCGCCAGCAGCCAAGGGGCAGGGGGTCGCTACACCTTC
TRBJ2-1 | TRBV4-1 | TRBD2 | - | CAMLGLADYNEQFF | TGCGCCATGCTGGGACTAGCTGACTACAATGAGCAGTTCTTC
TRBJ2-3 | TRBV7-3 | - | once | CASSPRQRTDTQYF | TGTGCCAGCAGCCCGAGACAGAGGACAGATACGCAGTATTTT
TRBJ2-7 | TRBV7-8 | - | - | CASSPLQGSYEQYF | TGTGCCAGCAGTCCCCTACAGGGATCCTACGAGCAGTACTTC
TRBJ2-5 | TRBV5-4 | TRBD1 | - | CASSVTGTEETQYF | TGTGCCAGCAGCGTAACCGGGACAGAAGAGACCCAGTACTTC
TRBJ2-5 | TRBV29-1 | TRBD1 | - | CSVATGPRETQYF | TGCAGCGTCGCGACAGGGCCCCGGGAGACCCAGTACTTC
TRBJ1-1 | TRBV5-4 | - | - | CASRNVQPPNTEAFF | TGTGCCAGTAGAAACGTACAGCCTCCGAATACTGAAGCTTTCTTT
TRBJ2-1 | TRBV7-9 | TRBD2 | few | CASSTGLAESNEQFF | TGTGCCAGCAGCACGGGACTAGCGGAGTCCAATGAGCAGTTCTTC
TRBJ1-2 | TRBV6-6 | - | - | CASSWGPGYGYTF | TGTGCCAGCAGTTGGGGGCCGGGCTATGGCTACACCTTC
TRBJ1-1 | TRBV6-5 | TRBD1 | - | CASILAETGGTEAFF | TGTGCCAGCATCTTAGCCGAGACAGGGGGCACTGAAGCTTTCTTT
TRBJ1-2 | TRBV6-1 | TRBD1 | - | CASSEDRVFYGYTF | TGTGCCAGCAGTGAGGACAGGGTTTTCTATGGCTACACCTTC
TRBJ2-1 | TRBV29-1 | TRBD2 | - | CSVEEPPGGSPFF | TGCAGCGTTGAAGAGCCTCCAGGCGGGAGTCCCTTCTTC
TRBJ1-2 | TRBV6-4 | - | few | CASSGGGHYGYTF | TGTGCCAGCAGTGGAGGGGGTCACTATGGCTACACCTTC
TRBJ1-3 | TRBV5-6 | - | - | CASSFSTGNTIYF | TGTGCCAGCAGCTTCAGTACTGGAAACACCATATATTTT
TRBJ2-7 | TRBV9 | TRBD1 | - | CASSVAPRQGAGEQYF | TGTGCCAGCAGCGTAGCTCCGCGACAGGGGGCGGGCGAGCAGTACTTC
TRBJ2-1 | TRBV4-2 | TRBD2 | once | CASSRAGTKDNEQFF | TGTGCCAGCAGCCGTGCCGGGACTAAGGACAATGAGCAGTTCTTC
TRBJ2-5 | TRBV28 | - | - | CASSPLSEETQYF | TGTGCCAGCAGCCCCTTATCGGAAGAGACCCAGTACTTC
TRBJ1-3 | TRBV2 | - | - | CASSYEQGTGNTIYF | TGTGCCAGCAGTTATGAACAGGGTACTGGAAACACCATATATTTT